This TCR beta chain was sequenced for a study of T cell responses to AZD1222 COVID-19 vaccine. Study conclusions and caveats: Reports say nearly half of spike-specific TCRs go after unmutated variant regions.

The ends lost 5 bases at V and 2 bases at J; junction bases unmatched: 3. This CDR3 contains 14 residues. Looked up from germline, CDR1 is SGHNT and CDR2 is YENEEA. The method was immunoSEQ multiplex PCR; TCRdb's version includes in-frame clones alone and lacks a portion of them. Seen here are over 150,000 clones, about 90% observed once, and the top ten hold 5.5% to 6%. About this clone itself: Its antigen is unidentified.

J is TRBJ1-3 and V is TRBV11-3; 7 positions match TRBD1. The material was peripheral blood, obtained on day 0 of MenACWY control vaccination. The source of this sequence is an adult in good health. This CDR3 is CASSRTGPGNTIYF. The CDR3 bases are TGTGCCAGCAGCCGGACAGGTCCTGGAAACACCATATATTTT.